Sequencing of this TCR beta chain was carried out in a study of TIL therapy for anti-PD-1-resistant metastatic lung cancer. As for the study in general: Tumors had a median PD-L1 proportion score of 6%. Findings and caveats of the study: Patients were highly selected, enriched for treatment-naive, never-smoker and oncogene-addicted cases.

The time point: pre-treatment sample, taken before nivolumab and TIL therapy. A remark on this clone: Antigen: not known.

The libraries were made with immunoSEQ v3. The table came from immunoSEQ multiplex PCR; TCRdb's copy has only in-frame clones and leaves some out. The sample has about 60,000 clones; 80% to 90% are singletons. This TCR derives from a person aged 25 to 85 with non-small cell lung cancer. The starting material was blood, obtained at baseline.

CDR3 in amino acids: CASIRDRAGNTIYF. CDR3 DNA: TGTGCCAGCATCAGGGACAGGGCAGGAAACACCATATATTTT. The chain links TRBV6-5 to TRBJ1-3; the match to TRBD1 covers 9 bases. Trimming took 7 bases from V and 4 from J; bases not matched to a gene: 5. Germline values: CDR1 MNHEY, CDR2 SVGAGI. The CDR3 runs 14 residues.